This TCR beta chain was sequenced in a study of blood T cells in healthy people across ages. Study-wide results and limits: In older individuals, TCR beta diversity per million T cells was lower, falling roughly linearly with age. Greater diversity and more naive CD4+ cells were seen in long-lived donors than in aged donors.

Trimming took 2 bases from V and 6 from J, leaving 22 bases between them. The CDR3 spans 16 residues. Per the germline V gene, CDR1 is DFQATT and CDR2 is SNEGSKA (reference sequence). Notes on this clonotype: What it recognizes is unknown.

It was with a sample-barcoded 5' primer and a J-beta primer mix that a second PCR of roughly 7 to 12 cycles was run. Using its own MiXCR run on the 5' RACE reads, TCRdb lists one record per CDR3 protein. The table shows approximately 2,000,000 distinct CDR3 sequences, with more than 35% occurring only once. This sequence originates from a human donor in good health. The chain uses TRBV20-1 and TRBJ1-2; D might be TRBD1 (6 bases). What was sequenced was blood. As DNA, the CDR3 is TGCAGTGCTAGACCTCCTACGATCCGACAGGACAATGGCTACACCTTC. This translates into CSARPPTIRQDNGYTF.